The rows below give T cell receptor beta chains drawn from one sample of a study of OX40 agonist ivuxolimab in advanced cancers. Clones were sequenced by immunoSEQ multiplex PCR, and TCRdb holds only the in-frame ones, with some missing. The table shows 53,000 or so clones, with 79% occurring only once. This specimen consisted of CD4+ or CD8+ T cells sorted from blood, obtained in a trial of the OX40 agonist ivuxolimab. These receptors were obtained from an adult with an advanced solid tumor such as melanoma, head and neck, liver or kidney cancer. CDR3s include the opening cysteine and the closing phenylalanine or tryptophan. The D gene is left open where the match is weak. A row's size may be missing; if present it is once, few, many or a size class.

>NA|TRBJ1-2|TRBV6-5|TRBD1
CASSQRTGNYGYTF
TGTGCCAGCAGTCAAAGGACAGGGAACTATGGCTACACCTTC
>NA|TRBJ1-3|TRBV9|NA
CASSVRDTGNTIYF
TGTGCCAGCAGCGTTCGGGACACGGGAAACACCATATATTTT
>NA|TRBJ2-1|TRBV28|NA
CASSEEEWGVDNEQFF
TGTGCCAGCAGTGAGGAGGAATGGGGGGTCGACAATGAGCAGTTCTTC
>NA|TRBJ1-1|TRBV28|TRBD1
CASSLQRQGAITEAFF
TGTGCCAGCAGTTTGCAACGACAGGGGGCTATCACTGAAGCTTTCTTT
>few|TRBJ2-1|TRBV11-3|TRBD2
CASSPRGLRGEQFF
TGTGCCAGCAGCCCGCGGGGCCTGCGGGGGGAGCAGTTCTTC
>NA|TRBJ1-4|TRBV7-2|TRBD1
CASSLDIGDRGKKLFF
TGTGCCAGCAGCTTAGACATAGGGGACAGGGGCAAAAAACTGTTTTTT
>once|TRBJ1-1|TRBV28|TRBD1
CASSLGGQVKAFF
TGTGCCAGCAGTCTCGGGGGACAGGTTAAAGCTTTCTTT
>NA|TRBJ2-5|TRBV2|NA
CASSERGPPGTQYF
TGTGCCAGCAGTGAACGGGGGCCCCCAGGGACCCAGTACTTC
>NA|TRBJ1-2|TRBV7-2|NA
CASSLGTSWSSYGYTF
TGTGCCAGCAGCTTAGGGACTTCCTGGTCTAGCTATGGCTACACCTTC
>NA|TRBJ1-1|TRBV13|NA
CASSLTHVSNTEAFF
TGTGCCAGCAGCTTAACCCACGTTTCGAACACTGAAGCTTTCTTT
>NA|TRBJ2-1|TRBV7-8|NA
CASSLASASDEQFF
TGTGCCAGCAGCTTAGCAAGCGCTAGTGATGAGCAGTTCTTC
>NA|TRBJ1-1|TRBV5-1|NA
CASSPTGGVNTEAFF
TGCGCCAGCAGCCCCACGGGGGGAGTGAACACTGAAGCTTTCTTT
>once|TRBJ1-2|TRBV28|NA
CASSSVTGRSRRYTF
TGTGCCAGCAGTTCGGTCACCGGGAGGAGTAGGCGGTACACCTTC
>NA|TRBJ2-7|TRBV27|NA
CASSLIRGDEQYF
TGTGCCAGCAGTTTAATCAGGGGGGACGAGCAGTACTTC
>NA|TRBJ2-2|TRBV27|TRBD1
CASSLNRGNGELFF
TGTGCCAGCAGTTTAAACAGGGGCAACGGGGAGCTGTTTTTT
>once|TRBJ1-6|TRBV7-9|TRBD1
CASSLVALQGSNSPLHF
TGTGCCAGCAGCTTAGTAGCCCTACAGGGGAGTAATTCACCCCTCCACTTT
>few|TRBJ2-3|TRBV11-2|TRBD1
CASSLETGGWADTQYF
TGTGCCAGCAGCTTAGAGACAGGGGGCTGGGCAGATACGCAGTATTTT
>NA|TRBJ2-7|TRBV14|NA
CASSKTQGVRNF
TGTGCCAGCAGCAAGACGCAAGGGGTGAGGAACTTC
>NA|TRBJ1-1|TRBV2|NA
CASSDLWAGGTEAFF
TGTGCCAGCAGTGACCTTTGGGCAGGTGGTACTGAAGCTTTCTTT
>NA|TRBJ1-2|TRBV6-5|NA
CASSYGRGRGYGYTF
TGTGCCAGCAGTTACGGTCGGGGGCGCGGCTATGGCTACACCTTC
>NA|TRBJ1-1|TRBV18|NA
CASSGQLNSQNTEAFF
TGTGCCAGCTCAGGACAGCTAAACTCCCAGAACACTGAAGCTTTCTTT
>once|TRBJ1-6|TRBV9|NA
CASSTHWFASPLHF
TGTGCCAGCAGCACCCACTGGTTCGCATCACCCCTCCACTTT